These T cell receptor beta chains were read from a single sample in a study of cytomegalovirus exposure and HLA in healthy donors. Here immunoSEQ multiplex PCR was the method, and the copy in TCRdb shows in-frame clones only, minus some. The profile covers some 250,000 clones, with roughly 89% appearing a single time and 0.37% taken by the ten largest. Sequencing was performed on PBMCs. These receptors came from a woman aged 18-29 years in good health and CMV-seronegative. Both conserved end residues are part of each CDR3. D genes are given only for firm matches. The size entry is marked missing in some rows and otherwise reads once, few, many or a size class.

D gene	V gene	clone size	CDR3 length	J gene	CDR3 protein	CDR3 DNA
NA	TRBV6-5	NA	13	TRBJ2-5	CASGSSFGETQYF	TGTGCCAGCGGTAGCAGCTTCGGTGAGACCCAGTACTTC
TRBD1	TRBV4-1	NA	16	TRBJ1-5	CASSERTGISNQPQHF	TGCGCCAGCAGCGAAAGGACAGGGATTAGCAATCAGCCCCAGCATTTT
TRBD2	TRBV7-9	few	17	TRBJ2-3	CASSLTAGGYSTDTQYF	TGTGCCAGCAGCTTAACGGCGGGGGGGTATAGCACAGATACGCAGTATTTT
TRBD1	TRBV5-1	NA	14	TRBJ2-7	CASSPGTGTHEQYF	TGCGCCAGCAGCCCCGGGACAGGGACCCACGAGCAGTACTTC
NA	TRBV19	NA	15	TRBJ1-2	CASSIDAGVGDGYTF	TGTGCCAGTAGTATAGATGCAGGGGTAGGTGATGGCTACACCTTC
NA	TRBV7-9	NA	16	TRBJ2-2	CASSLVPRDNYGELFF	TGTGCCAGCAGCTTAGTCCCCAGGGATAATTACGGGGAGCTGTTTTTT
NA	TRBV15	NA	15	TRBJ1-1	CATSFPRGLNTEAFF	TGTGCCACCAGTTTCCCGAGGGGGTTGAACACTGAAGCTTTCTTT
NA	TRBV19	NA	15	TRBJ2-2	CASNREHINTGELFF	TGTGCCAGTAACAGGGAGCACATAAACACCGGGGAGCTGTTTTTT
TRBD2	TRBV5-1	once	16	TRBJ2-2	CASSLLAGAITGELFF	TGCGCCAGCAGCTTGCTAGCGGGGGCTATAACCGGGGAGCTGTTTTTT
TRBD1	TRBV6-1	NA	14	TRBJ2-2	CANQGSGGTGELFF	TGTGCCAACCAAGGCTCAGGGGGCACCGGGGAGCTGTTTTTT
NA	TRBV27	NA	17	TRBJ2-2	CASTYFGGNTNTGELFF	TGTGCCAGCACCTACTTCGGAGGGAATACGAACACCGGGGAGCTGTTTTTT
NA	TRBV4-1	NA	15	TRBJ2-3	CASSQDETGGDTQYF	TGCGCCAGCAGCCAAGATGAAACAGGTGGAGATACGCAGTATTTT
TRBD1	TRBV5-6	NA	14	TRBJ1-2	CASSSGTGPYGYTF	TGTGCCAGCAGCTCGGGGACAGGGCCCTATGGCTACACCTTC
TRBD2	TRBV6-6	NA	15	TRBJ2-1	CASRIRLAGLNEQFF	TGTGCCAGCAGGATTCGACTAGCGGGGTTAAATGAGCAGTTCTTC
TRBD1	TRBV5-1	NA	15	TRBJ1-1	CASSGRTGGGTEAFF	TGCGCCAGCAGCGGGAGGACAGGGGGCGGCACTGAAGCTTTCTTT
TRBD2	TRBV18	NA	19	TRBJ2-5	CASSPYVSLGGGLEETQYF	TGTGCCAGCTCACCATACGTCAGCCTTGGCGGGGGGCTGGAGGAGACCCAGTACTTC
TRBD1	TRBV7-9	NA	15	TRBJ2-7	CASSSTGTVSYEQYF	TGTGCCAGCAGCTCAACCGGGACAGTTTCCTACGAGCAGTACTTC
TRBD1	TRBV5-1	NA	16	TRBJ1-2	CASSPRTGQLPYGYTF	TGCGCCAGCAGCCCGCGGACAGGACAGTTACCATATGGCTACACCTTC
TRBD1	TRBV7-9	NA	12	TRBJ1-6	CASSRDSTPLHF	TGTGCCAGCAGCCGGGACAGCACACCCCTCCACTTT
NA	TRBV6-6	NA	15	TRBJ2-1	CASSYSRVAYNEQFF	TGTGCCAGCAGTTACAGCAGGGTTGCCTACAATGAGCAGTTCTTC
NA	TRBV19	NA	13	TRBJ1-5	CASSTQGNQPQHF	TGTGCCAGTAGTACCCAGGGAAATCAGCCCCAGCATTTT
NA	TRBV9	NA	16	TRBJ2-2	CASTGIGGSGTGELFF	TGTGCCAGCACCGGTATCGGCGGGTCTGGCACCGGGGAGCTGTTTTTT
TRBD1	TRBV2	NA	15	TRBJ2-3	CASTTTGAITDTQYF	TGTGCCAGCACGACGACAGGGGCTATCACAGATACGCAGTATTTT
NA	TRBV7-9	NA	13	TRBJ2-7	CASRDRTDYEQYF	TGTGCCAGCAGGGACAGAACAGATTACGAGCAGTACTTC
TRBD2	TRBV7-9	NA	13	TRBJ2-3	CASSSGGPDTQYF	TGTGCCAGCAGCTCGGGGGGGCCAGATACGCAGTATTTT
TRBD1	TRBV10-3	NA	15	TRBJ1-4	CAISSDLTGAGKLFF	TGTGCCATCAGCTCCGACCTGACAGGGGCCGGAAAACTGTTTTTT
TRBD1	TRBV10-2	NA	14	TRBJ1-1	CASRDRDSFTEAFF	TGCGCCAGCAGAGACAGGGATTCGTTCACTGAAGCTTTCTTT
NA	TRBV28	NA	14	TRBJ2-7	CASAQGAPLYEQYF	TGTGCCAGCGCACAGGGTGCCCCCCTCTACGAGCAGTACTTC
TRBD2	TRBV13	NA	16	TRBJ2-2	CASRIRGTSGVRELFF	TGTGCCAGCAGAATCCGGGGGACTAGCGGGGTCCGGGAGCTGTTTTTT
NA	TRBV2	NA	17	TRBJ2-5	CASSEPEDNRVQETQYF	TGTGCCAGCAGTGAACCGGAAGATAACAGGGTCCAAGAGACCCAGTACTTC
TRBD2	TRBV6-5	NA	14	TRBJ2-1	CASSTSGEVSEQFF	TGTGCCAGCAGTACTAGCGGGGAGGTTAGTGAGCAGTTCTTC
NA	TRBV28	NA	17	TRBJ1-1	CASSSGYFGQLNTEAFF	TGTGCCAGCAGTTCTGGATACTTTGGACAGTTGAACACTGAAGCTTTCTTT
NA	TRBV5-1	NA	15	TRBJ1-5	CASSLRTGGDQPQHF	TGCGCCAGCAGCCTTCGGACGGGGGGGGATCAGCCCCAGCATTTT
TRBD1	TRBV11-2	NA	16	TRBJ2-2	CASSPSRQGNTGELFF	TGTGCCAGCAGCCCCTCCAGACAGGGGAACACCGGGGAGCTGTTTTTT
TRBD2	TRBV5-1	NA	16	TRBJ2-3	CASSPISGGGTDTQYF	TGCGCCAGCAGCCCTATATCTGGCGGGGGGACAGATACGCAGTATTTT
NA	TRBV11-1	NA	15	TRBJ2-3	CASSPIGAGRDTQYF	TGTGCCAGCAGCCCCATAGGGGCAGGGAGGGATACGCAGTATTTT
NA	TRBV7-8	NA	16	TRBJ1-5	CASSSRWLGSNQPQHF	TGTGCCAGCAGCTCCCGGTGGTTGGGCTCAAATCAGCCCCAGCATTTT
NA	TRBV14	NA	15	TRBJ1-2	CASSQARGRGQGYTF	TGTGCCAGCAGCCAAGCTCGTGGGAGGGGACAAGGCTACACCTTC
NA	TRBV29-1	NA	14	TRBJ2-5	CSVGSGGHLGTQYF	TGCAGCGTTGGGTCCGGGGGGCATTTAGGGACCCAGTACTTC
TRBD1	TRBV7-6	NA	16	TRBJ2-2	CASSFRTGASHGELFF	TGTGCCAGCAGCTTCCGGACAGGGGCTTCCCACGGGGAGCTGTTTTTT
NA	TRBV4-3	NA	12	TRBJ1-6	CASSYENSPLHF	TGCGCCAGCAGCTACGAGAATTCACCCCTCCACTTT
NA	TRBV4-1	NA	17	TRBJ2-1	CASSHAPGEIIYNEQFF	TGCGCCAGCAGCCACGCCCCCGGGGAGATAATCTACAATGAGCAGTTCTTC
TRBD1	TRBV27	NA	17	TRBJ2-2	CASSFTPGTGGSGELFF	TGTGCCAGCAGTTTTACCCCGGGGACAGGGGGGTCCGGGGAGCTGTTTTTT
TRBD1	TRBV5-1	NA	13	TRBJ2-1	CASRGTGQNEQFF	TGCGCCAGCAGAGGGACAGGGCAAAATGAGCAGTTCTTC
NA	TRBV10-3	NA	13	TRBJ2-7	CAISEVTEREQYF	TGTGCCATCAGTGAGGTTACCGAACGGGAGCAGTACTTC
NA	TRBV4-1	NA	14	TRBJ2-5	CASSQVQAVETQYF	TGCGCCAGCAGCCAAGTCCAGGCTGTGGAGACCCAGTACTTC
NA	TRBV5-1	NA	13	TRBJ2-2	CASSFAGTGELFF	TGCGCCAGCAGCTTCGCCGGGACCGGGGAGCTGTTTTTT
TRBD1	TRBV7-3	once	15	TRBJ2-7	CASSPSDRGSYEQYF	TGTGCCAGCAGCCCCTCGGACAGGGGCTCGTACGAGCAGTACTTC
TRBD1	TRBV7-9	NA	14	TRBJ2-7	CASRPGQGYDEQYF	TGTGCCAGCAGGCCGGGACAGGGCTACGACGAGCAGTACTTC
TRBD2	TRBV27	NA	15	TRBJ2-7	CASRQGLAETYEQYF	TGTGCCAGCAGACAGGGACTAGCGGAGACCTACGAGCAGTACTTC
NA	TRBV10-2	NA	14	TRBJ2-1	CASRPDSSYNEQFF	TGCGCCAGCCGCCCGGACAGCTCCTACAATGAGCAGTTCTTC
TRBD1	TRBV5-1	NA	14	TRBJ2-3	CASETGDQHDTQYF	TGCGCCAGTGAGACAGGGGACCAGCATGATACGCAGTATTTT